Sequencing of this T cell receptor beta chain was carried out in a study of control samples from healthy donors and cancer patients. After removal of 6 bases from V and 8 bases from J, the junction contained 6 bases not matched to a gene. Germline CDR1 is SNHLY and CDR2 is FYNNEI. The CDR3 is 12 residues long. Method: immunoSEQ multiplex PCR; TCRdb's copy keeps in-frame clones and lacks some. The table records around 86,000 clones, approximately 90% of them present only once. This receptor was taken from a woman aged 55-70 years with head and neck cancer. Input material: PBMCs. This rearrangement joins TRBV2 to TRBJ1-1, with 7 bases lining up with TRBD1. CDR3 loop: CASRGQTNEAFF. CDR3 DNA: TGTGCCAGCAGGGGACAGACTAACGAAGCTTTCTTT.